This passage covers 24 T cell receptor beta chains from one sample sequenced in a study of CD8 T cells in Susac syndrome. The RNA, about 0.45 to 1 ug, was put through reverse transcription using random hexamers. In TCRdb, the immunoSEQ multiplex PCR reads were re-called with MiXCR into one record per CDR3 protein. The sample holds some 200,000 distinct CDR3 sequences, 90% to 95% seen once. The specimen sequenced was CD4+ T cells from PBMCs. The receptors were gathered from a human donor with multiple sclerosis.

V gene TRBV20-1 combines with J gene TRBJ2-4, with 7 bases that match TRBD1. CDR3 length: 14 residues. V trimming: 5 bases; J trimming: 9 bases; junction bases outside the gene matches: 13. Germline loops: CDR1 DFQATT, CDR2 SNEGSKA (reference sequence). In DNA, the CDR3 is TGCAGTGCTCTCTCCTACAGGGGAAGAGGCATTCAGTACTTC. Amino acids: CSALSYRGRGIQYF.

The chain uses TRBV29-1 and TRBJ1-1; 7 nucleotides match TRBD1. J lost 1 base, V lost 4 bases, and 0 bases had no gene match. The germline V gene has CDR1 SQVTM and CDR2 ANQGSEA. The CDR3 covers 12 residues. The CDR3 bases are TGCAGCGTTGGGACAGGGAACACTGAAGCTTTCTTT. Its protein product is CSVGTGNTEAFF. Filled out from reference TRBV29-1 and TRBJ1-1, the complete variable domain reads SAVISQKPSRDICQRGTSLTIQCQVDSQVTMMFWYRQQPGQSLTLIATANQGSEATYESGFVIDKFPISRPNLTFSTLTVSNMSPEDSSIYLCSVGTGNTEAFFGQGTRLTVV.

J is TRBJ2-7 and V is TRBV2; D is undetermined. V gave up 5 bases and J gave up 0 bases, with 5 bases separating them. Germline CDR1 reads SNHLY; CDR2 reads FYNNEI. The CDR3 has 12 residues. The chain's CDR3 is CASSSHSYEQYF. The CDR3 DNA follows: TGTGCCAGCAGTTCACACTCCTACGAGCAGTACTTC.

The chain has TRBV20-1 and TRBJ2-3; no firm D call. V was clipped by 0 bases and J by 2 bases, with 12 bases between them. In germline, CDR1 is DFQATT, CDR2 SNEGSKA (reference sequence). This CDR3 region has 15 residues. The CDR3 spells CSARDFTGFTDTQYF. The CDR3 DNA reads as TGCAGTGCTAGAGATTTTACCGGATTCACAGATACGCAGTATTTT.

This chain uses TRBV2 with TRBJ2-3; 8 bases are a match to TRBD2. This CDR3 contains 18 residues. V lost 1 base and J lost 1; bases outside the gene matches: 10. Germline assignment: CDR1 SNHLY and CDR2 FYNNEI. The CDR3 here is CASSEESGSRRGTDTQYF. For the CDR3, the DNA is TGTGCCAGCAGTGAAGAGAGCGGGAGCCGACGTGGCACAGATACGCAGTATTTT.

This clonotype was recorded only once. J is TRBJ2-5 and V is TRBV5-6; D may be TRBD2 (5 bases). V was cut by 1 base and J by 3 bases, with 10 bases left in between. This CDR3 contains 14 residues. From germline, CDR1 is SGHDT and CDR2 YYEEEE. The CDR3 DNA reads as TGTGCCAGCAGCTTGCGAGCGGCCGAAGAGACCCAGTACTTC. It translates to CASSLRAAEETQYF.

V is TRBV30 and J is TRBJ1-5; D not resolved. The CDR3 has 11 amino acids. Trimming took off 0 bases at V and 9 bases at J, with 6 bases between the two ends. In germline, CDR1 is GTSNPN, CDR2 SVGIG (reference sequence). For the CDR3, the DNA is TGTGCCTGGAGTGTAGGCGGGCCCCAGCATTTT. Translating gives CAWSVGGPQHF.

This sequence joins TRBV7-9 and TRBJ2-1; TRBD2 matches 11 bases. The CDR3 is 15 amino acids. After removal of 2 bases from V and 5 bases from J, the junction contained 2 bases not matched to a gene. Germline CDR1 reads SEHNR; CDR2 reads FQNEAQ (reference sequence). This chain's CDR3 is CASSLTSGGNNEQFF. The CDR3 nucleotides read TGTGCCAGCAGCTTAACTAGCGGGGGCAACAATGAGCAGTTCTTC.

The chain recombines TRBV7-8 with TRBJ2-5; TRBD1 matches 9 bases. V shed 5 bases, J shed 5 bases, and the junction held 6 bases outside the gene matches. Looked up from germline, CDR1 is SGHVS and CDR2 is FQNEAQ. This CDR3 comprises 14 residues. CDR3 loop: CASSRHRGLETQYF. CDR3 DNA: TGTGCCAGCAGCCGCCACAGGGGGCTGGAGACCCAGTACTTC.

This chain uses TRBV19 with TRBJ2-1, with 12 bases fitting TRBD2. Germline CDR1 and CDR2: LNHDA and SQIVND (reference sequence). The CDR3 has 15 residues. With V trimmed by 6 bases and J by 12 bases, 12 bases remained unmatched. The CDR3 reads CASSPLAGGPGGQFF. The CDR3 coding sequence is TGTGCCAGTAGCCCCCTAGCGGGAGGGCCAGGTGGGCAGTTCTTC.

V and J are TRBV9 and TRBJ2-5; 9 bases are shared with TRBD2. Germline CDR1 SGDLS, CDR2 YYNGEE. This CDR3 is 14 amino acids long. Unmatched junction bases numbered 2, after V lost 0 bases and J lost 5 bases. The CDR3 DNA reads as TGTGCCAGCAGCGTAGATGGACTAGCGGAGACCCAGTACTTC. It translates to CASSVDGLAETQYF. The full variable domain, in which reference TRBV9 and TRBJ2-5 provide the parts outside the CDR3, is DSGVTQTPKHLITATGQRVTLRCSPRSGDLSVYWYQQSLDQGLQFLIQYYNGEERAKGNILERFSAQQFPDLHSELNLSSLELGDSALYFCASSVDGLAETQYFGPGTRLLVL.

The chain joins TRBV20-1 to TRBJ1-5; 7 nucleotides align to TRBD1. CDR1 is DFQATT, CDR2 SNEGSKA, per germline (reference sequence). Trimming cost V 4 bases and J 3 bases; bases outside gene matches: 3. The CDR3 spans 13 residues. This CDR3 reads CSATGGHNQPQHF. In DNA, the CDR3 is TGCAGTGCTACAGGGGGACACAATCAGCCCCAGCATTTT.

The chain couples TRBV6-6 to TRBJ1-1; 7 bases are a match to TRBD1. CDR3 length: 14 residues. From germline, CDR1 is MNHNY and CDR2 SVGAGI (reference sequence). Trimming cost V 6 bases and J 1 base; bases outside gene matches: 5. The CDR3 nucleotides are TGTGCCAGCAGAGTCGGGACAGCGAACACTGAAGCTTTCTTT. This gives the protein CASRVGTANTEAFF.

The V and J genes are TRBV6-2 or TRBV6-3 and TRBJ2-1; 15 positions agree with TRBD2. V lost 6 bases to trimming and J lost 15 bases; unmatched junction nucleotides: 9. Germline values: CDR1 MNHEY, CDR2 SVGEGT. The CDR3 extends over 14 amino acids. CDR3 nucleotides: TGTGCCAGCAGCCCACCAGGACTAGCGGGGGGGGTGTTCTTC. Translating gives CASSPPGLAGGVFF.

Only one count was recorded for this clonotype. The rearrangement links TRBV12-5 to TRBJ1-1; D not resolved. The CDR3 contains 11 residues. The V and J ends lost 7 bases and 0 bases respectively, with 3 bases between them. Per germline, CDR1 LGHNT and CDR2 FRNRAP. Here the CDR3 DNA reads TGTGCTAGTGCACTGAACACTGAAGCTTTCTTT. This encodes CASALNTEAFF.

The CDR3 loop is CASSRGLADSYEQYF. The CDR3 bases are TGTGCCAGCAGCCGCGGACTAGCGGACTCCTACGAGCAGTACTTC. This chain joins TRBV7-2 and TRBJ2-7, with 10 positions matching TRBD2. The CDR3 runs to 15 residues. The V segment lost 5 bases and the J segment 0 bases; nucleotides outside the gene matches: 4. The germline CDR1 and CDR2 sequences are SGHTA and FQGNSA.

The chain is built from TRBV29-1 and TRBJ1-3; no clear D gene. This CDR3 is built from 11 residues. The V gene lost 5 bases and the J gene lost 7 bases, with 9 bases spanning the gap. Germline loops: CDR1 SQVTM, CDR2 ANQGSEA. The CDR3 here is CSVRTRNTIYF. The CDR3, as DNA: TGCAGCGTTCGTACTCGTAACACCATATATTTT.

This chain links TRBV29-1 with TRBJ2-7; 8 bases match TRBD1. Trimming removed 7 bases from V and 6 bases from J; junction bases left unmatched: 14. The CDR3 length is 14 residues. Germline CDR1 SQVTM, CDR2 ANQGSEA. For the CDR3, the DNA is TGCAGCGCCAAGACAGGGGCGTCTGTCGGCGAGCAGTACTTC. Translation gives CSAKTGASVGEQYF.

The genes are TRBV5-1 and TRBJ2-3, with D tentatively TRBD2 (6 bases). Per germline, CDR1 SGHRS and CDR2 YFSETQ. The CDR3 is 14 residues long. V dropped 4 bases and J dropped 5 bases, with 14 bases sitting between them. For the CDR3, the DNA is TGCGCCAGCAGCCTAGCGCCGGAGGGAGATACGCAGTATTTT. Translating it yields CASSLAPEGDTQYF. The full variable domain, rest sourced from reference TRBV5-1 and TRBJ2-3, is KAGVTQTPRYLIKTRGQQVTLSCSPISGHRSVSWYQQTPGQGLQFLFEYFSETQRNKGNFPGRFSGRQFSNSRSEMNVSTLELGDSALYLCASSLAPEGDTQYFGPGTRLTVL.

The rearrangement uses TRBV29-1 and TRBJ1-1; D call uncertain. Germline values: CDR1 SQVTM, CDR2 ANQGSEA. This CDR3 has 13 residues. Trimming left V 5 bases short and J 11 bases short, with 21 bases between. The CDR3 loop is CSVKGRISPSAFF. The CDR3 region has the DNA TGCAGCGTTAAAGGACGGATTTCCCCCTCCGCTTTCTTT. The entire variable domain, with the rest obtained from reference TRBV29-1 and TRBJ1-1, is as follows: SAVISQKPSRDICQRGTSLTIQCQVDSQVTMMFWYRQQPGQSLTLIATANQGSEATYESGFVIDKFPISRPNLTFSTLTVSNMSPEDSSIYLCSVKGRISPSAFFGQGTRLTVV.

The rearrangement links TRBV9 to TRBJ2-5, with TRBD1 as a possible D gene (5 bases). Per the germline V gene, CDR1 is SGDLS and CDR2 is YYNGEE. CDR3 length: 15 amino acids. V was pared by 3 bases and J by 4 bases, with 16 bases between. The CDR3 DNA is TGTGCCAGCAGCGCCAGGGTCGACCCGAGAGAGACCCAGTACTTC. Protein product: CASSARVDPRETQYF.

The chain joins TRBV20-1 to TRBJ1-5, with unresolved D. The CDR3 contains 13 residues. The germline V and J ends were trimmed by 5 bases and 1 base, with 9 bases remaining between them. CDR1 is DFQATT and CDR2 is SNEGSKA in the germline V gene (reference sequence). This chain's CDR3 is CSAPRGSNQPQHF. The CDR3 DNA reads as TGCAGTGCTCCTCGTGGGAGCAATCAGCCCCAGCATTTT.

The genes are TRBV7-9 and TRBJ2-7, with TRBD2 identical over 11 bases. The CDR3 consists of 15 residues. The ends lost 6 bases at V and 5 bases at J; junction bases unmatched: 9. Germline-derived CDR1 and CDR2 are SEHNR and FQNEAQ (reference sequence). CDR3 in DNA: TGTGCCAGCAGGAGTAGCGGGGGGGTCCCCCACGAGCAGTACTTC. Translation gives CASRSSGGVPHEQYF.

V and J are TRBV6-2 or TRBV6-3 and TRBJ2-3; perhaps TRBD2 as D (6 bases). Germline V gene lookup returns CDR1 MNHEY and CDR2 SVGEGT. The V gene lost 5 bases and the J gene lost 2 bases, with 20 bases spanning the gap. The CDR3 is made up of 17 amino acids. For the CDR3, the DNA is TGTGCCAGCAGTACCCCTTACGGACTAACGAACACAGATACGCAGTATTTT. Protein sequence: CASSTPYGLTNTDTQYF.